What follows are 22 T cell receptor beta chains derived from one specimen sequenced in a study of cytomegalovirus exposure and HLA in healthy donors. The PCR used 60 Vbeta and 13 Jbeta primers. Only in-frame clones appear in the TCRdb table, and some are missing; sequencing was by immunoSEQ multiplex PCR. The table includes 40,000 to 45,000 clones, about 60% detected once. The sequencing sample was made of PBMCs. The receptors were sampled from a human donor in good health.

The gene calls are TRBV28 and TRBJ1-2, with D possibly TRBD1 on 5 matching bases. CDR1 is MDHEN, CDR2 SYDVKM, per germline. The V gene lost 2 bases and the J gene lost 1 base, with 8 bases spanning the gap. The CDR3 spans 14 residues. The DNA of the CDR3 is TGTGCCAGCAGTTTAACAGGTTATAACTATGGCTACACCTTC. Amino acids: CASSLTGYNYGYTF.

This CDR3 reads CAWSGSYPGDIQYF. In DNA form, the CDR3 reads TGTGCCTGGAGTGGGAGTTACCCAGGGGACATTCAGTACTTC. The chain uses TRBV30 and TRBJ2-4; perhaps TRBD1 as D (6 bases). Germline CDR1 is GTSNPN and CDR2 is SVGIG (reference sequence). The V gene lost 1 base and the J gene lost 8 bases, with 15 bases spanning the gap. The CDR3 contains 14 residues.

The genes are TRBV2 and TRBJ1-1; D might be TRBD1 (6 bases). The CDR3 consists of 12 residues. The germline V gene encodes CDR1 SNHLY and CDR2 FYNNEI. Trimming left V 4 bases short and J 5 bases short, with 8 bases between. The CDR3 region is CASSADRTEAFF. The CDR3 DNA sequence: TGTGCCAGCAGTGCCGACAGGACTGAAGCTTTCTTT.

V gene TRBV5-4 combines with J gene TRBJ1-4; 7 bases map to TRBD1. Germline V gene sequence: CDR1 SGHNT, CDR2 YYREEE (reference sequence). This CDR3 is built from 15 residues. J gave up 7 bases and V 1 base, and 7 bases lay outside the gene matches. The CDR3 spells CASSLSQGITEKLFF. The DNA of the CDR3 is TGTGCCAGCAGCTTGTCACAGGGGATTACTGAAAAACTGTTTTTT.

V usage is TRBV6-1 and J usage is TRBJ1-5, with D tentatively TRBD1 (6 bases). V was pared by 7 bases and J by 2 bases, with 9 bases between. The CDR3 consists of 13 residues. Germline-derived CDR1 and CDR2 are MNHNS and SASEGT. CDR3 loop: CASKRTGNQPQHF. In nucleotides, the CDR3 is TGTGCCAGCAAAAGGACAGGCAATCAGCCCCAGCATTTT.

The chain joins TRBV15 to TRBJ2-3; 10 bases match TRBD1. The CDR3 has 15 amino acids. CDR1 and CDR2 (germline): LNHNV, YYDKDF (reference sequence). The V segment lost 2 bases and the J segment 5 bases; nucleotides outside the gene matches: 4. In nucleotides, the CDR3 is TGTGCCACCAGCAGATCCGGGACAGGGGTAGATACGCAGTATTTT. Amino acids: CATSRSGTGVDTQYF.

The rearrangement uses TRBV5-6 and TRBJ2-5, with 15 nucleotides matching TRBD2. The trim removed 2 bases at V and 5 bases at J, leaving 7 bases unmatched. This CDR3 contains 17 residues. CDR1 and CDR2 from the germline V gene are SGHDT and YYEEEE. CDR3 sequence reads: CASSFSGTSGGPETQYF. The CDR3 bases are TGTGCCAGCAGCTTCTCCGGGACTAGCGGGGGGCCGGAGACCCAGTACTTC.

The chain carries TRBV10-1 and TRBJ1-6, with TRBD1 matching 7 bases. Germline V gene sequence: CDR1 WNHNN, CDR2 SYGVQD (reference sequence). V was clipped by 8 bases and J by 4 bases; unmatched bases: 8. The CDR3 runs to 15 residues. The CDR3 DNA is TGCGCCAGCGACTTCGGGACAGCATATAATTCACCCCTCCACTTT. Residues: CASDFGTAYNSPLHF.

In the case of this clone: An end of the junction differs from the germline gene, which may be a read error. The chain employs TRBV4-3 and TRBJ1-4; tentative D call: TRBD1 (5 bases). This CDR3 comprises 16 residues. CDR1 LGHNA and CDR2 YSLEER come from the germline V gene. CDR3 region: CASSEDGRGYGEKLFF. Written as DNA, the CDR3 is TGCGCCAGCAGCGAAGATGGTCGGGGGTACGGTGAAAAACTGTTTTTT.

J is TRBJ1-1 and V is TRBV7-9; TRBD1 agrees at 12 bases. The ends lost 4 bases at V and 10 bases at J; junction bases unmatched: 4. Germline CDR1 SEHNR, CDR2 FQNEAQ (reference sequence). The CDR3 totals 13 residues. The CDR3 reads CASSWGQGAGAFF. CDR3 DNA: TGTGCCAGCAGCTGGGGACAGGGGGCCGGAGCTTTCTTT.

In this sample, this clone turned up a few times. The chain couples TRBV5-1 to TRBJ1-5; D perhaps matches TRBD1 (6 bases). Germline lookup yields CDR1 SGHRS and CDR2 YFSETQ. Deletions cut 4 bases from V and 4 bases from J, with 9 bases between. The CDR3 length is 13 residues. The CDR3 nucleotides read TGCGCCAGCAGCCTAGGACAGAATCAGCCCCAGCATTTT. The encoded protein is CASSLGQNQPQHF. Variable domain in full (rest from reference TRBV5-1 and TRBJ1-5): KAGVTQTPRYLIKTRGQQVTLSCSPISGHRSVSWYQQTPGQGLQFLFEYFSETQRNKGNFPGRFSGRQFSNSRSEMNVSTLELGDSALYLCASSLGQNQPQHFGDGTRLSIL.

The genes are TRBV11-2 and TRBJ1-2, with D possibly being TRBD1 (6 bases). The germline gives CDR1 SGHAT, CDR2 FQNNGV. CDR3 size: 14 residues. V was shortened by 4 bases and J by 2 bases, with 11 bases between the two germline ends. In DNA, the CDR3 is TGTGCCAGCAGCTCGGACAGATGGAACTATGGCTACACCTTC. This translates into CASSSDRWNYGYTF. The complete variable domain, with remaining parts taken from reference TRBV11-2 and TRBJ1-2, reads EAGVAQSPRYKIIEKRQSVAFWCNPISGHATLYWYQQILGQGPKLLIQFQNNGVVDDSQLPKDRFSAERLKGVDSTLKIQPAKLEDSAVYLCASSSDRWNYGYTFGSGTRLTVV.

This clone has a handful of counts. The J gene is TRBJ2-7, the V gene TRBV19; perhaps TRBD1 as D (8 bases). The V and J ends lost 8 bases and 4 bases respectively, with 15 bases between them. CDR1 LNHDA and CDR2 SQIVND come from the germline V gene (reference sequence). This CDR3 is built from 13 residues. CDR3 coding DNA: TGTGCCAGTGCTACAGGGGGGGGGTACGAGCAGTACTTC. Translated, it gives CASATGGGYEQYF.

The rearrangement joins TRBV28 to TRBJ2-6; no clear D. V lost 5 bases to trimming and J lost 13 bases, with 12 bases between them. The CDR3 loop spans 12 amino acids. Germline assignment: CDR1 MDHEN and CDR2 SYDVKM. The CDR3 DNA reads TGTGCCAGCAGTCCCCCGCAGAGGGTCCTGACTTTC. Translating gives CASSPPQRVLTF. The complete variable domain, with remaining parts taken from reference TRBV28 and TRBJ2-6, reads DVKVTQSSRYLVKRTGEKVFLECVQDMDHENMFWYRQDPGLGLRLIYFSYDVKMKEKGDIPEGYSVSREKKERFSLILESASTNQTSMYLCASSPPQRVLTFGAGSRLTVL.

This chain links TRBV6-6 with TRBJ1-1; D gene uncertain. V lost 4 bases, J lost 1 base, and 7 bases lay in between. This CDR3 comprises 13 residues. CDR1 and CDR2 (germline): MNHNY, SVGAGI (reference sequence). The CDR3 coding sequence is TGTGCCAGCAGTTCACAGTCGAACACTGAAGCTTTCTTT. Translation gives CASSSQSNTEAFF.

This chain connects TRBV9 to TRBJ2-1; D is perhaps TRBD1 (6 bases). The CDR3 is made up of 14 amino acids. Germline values: CDR1 SGDLS, CDR2 YYNGEE. V shed 4 bases and J shed 2 bases, with 10 bases lying between them. The CDR3 loop is CASSSGQPYNEQFF. CDR3 coding DNA: TGTGCCAGCAGCAGTGGACAGCCCTACAATGAGCAGTTCTTC.

The V call is TRBV6-1, the J call TRBJ2-6, with D perhaps matching TRBD1 (5 bases). In germline, CDR1 is MNHNS, CDR2 SASEGT. V lost 4 bases and J lost 4, with 26 bases in between. This CDR3 has 20 amino acids. Here the CDR3 DNA reads TGTGCCAGCAGTGGAGCCCTCTCAGGGTATTGGGCTGAGGGGGCCAACGTCCTGACTTTC. Its protein is CASSGALSGYWAEGANVLTF.

The rearrangement joins TRBV28 to TRBJ2-4, with a possible D match to TRBD2 (7 bases). The germline V gene encodes CDR1 MDHEN and CDR2 SYDVKM. The CDR3 runs 15 residues. V lost 7 bases and J 4 bases, leaving 17 bases between the germline ends. Here the CDR3 reads CASMEAGAQKNIQYF. As DNA, the CDR3 is TGTGCCAGCATGGAGGCGGGGGCACAAAAAAACATTCAGTACTTC.

J is TRBJ1-6 and V is TRBV19; 8 bases are shared with TRBD1. Germline trimming cut 5 bases from V and 10 bases from J; bases unmatched to any gene: 13. The germline gives CDR1 LNHDA, CDR2 SQIVND (reference sequence). CDR3 length: 16 residues. Written as DNA, the CDR3 is TGTGCCAGTAGTGCACTCGGACAGGGCCGGGGGTCACCCCTCCACTTT. This translates into CASSALGQGRGSPLHF.

The CDR3 nucleotides are TGCGCCAGCAGCCAAGCTGGGACACCGTACTTC. It codes for CASSQAGTPYF. V gene TRBV4-1 combines with J gene TRBJ2-7, with D perhaps matching TRBD1 (6 bases). Between the trimmed V and J ends, which lost 1 base and 12 bases, there was a span of 10 bases. Looked up from germline, CDR1 is MGHRA and CDR2 is YSYEKL. The CDR3 length is 11 residues.

V usage is TRBV7-8 and J usage is TRBJ1-1; maybe TRBD1 (6 bases). The CDR3 has 17 residues. CDR1 is SGHVS, CDR2 FQNEAQ, per germline. With 4 bases removed from V and 3 bases from J, the gap between germline ends came to 21 bases. CDR3 residues: CASSSRAGGVGYTEAFF. The CDR3, as DNA: TGTGCCAGCAGCTCGCGGGCGGGGGGCGTCGGGTACACTGAAGCTTTCTTT.

This clone was picked up one time. The chain combines TRBV5-1 with TRBJ2-5; 7 bases align to TRBD1. V shed 4 bases and J 2 bases; nucleotides not matched to a gene: 5. From germline, CDR1 is SGHRS and CDR2 YFSETQ. This CDR3 region has 14 residues. The DNA for the CDR3 is TGCGCCAGCAGCATAGGACAGGCGCAAGAGACCCAGTACTTC. It encodes CASSIGQAQETQYF.